Given below is one TCR beta chain in context. These data originate in a study of T-cell memory formation after mild COVID-19. Trimming removed 0 bases at V and 7 bases at J, with 7 bases between. The CDR3 totals 13 residues. CDR1 is MNHEY and CDR2 is SVGAGI in the germline V gene. TCRdb re-called the 5' RACE reads through MiXCR, storing one row per CDR3 protein. This table has about 470,000 distinct CDR3 sequences, roughly 25% appearing once. J is TRBJ1-5 and V is TRBV6-5; D gene uncertain. The clonotype originates from an adult woman who had mild COVID-19 (a few samples of this study predate the infection). Cell type and time point are not known. The source material was PBMCs or a T cell subset sorted from them (not recorded which). The CDR3 region is CASSYSSEQPQHF. CDR3 sequence (DNA): TGTGCCAGCAGTTACTCGTCGGAACAGCCCCAGCATTTT.